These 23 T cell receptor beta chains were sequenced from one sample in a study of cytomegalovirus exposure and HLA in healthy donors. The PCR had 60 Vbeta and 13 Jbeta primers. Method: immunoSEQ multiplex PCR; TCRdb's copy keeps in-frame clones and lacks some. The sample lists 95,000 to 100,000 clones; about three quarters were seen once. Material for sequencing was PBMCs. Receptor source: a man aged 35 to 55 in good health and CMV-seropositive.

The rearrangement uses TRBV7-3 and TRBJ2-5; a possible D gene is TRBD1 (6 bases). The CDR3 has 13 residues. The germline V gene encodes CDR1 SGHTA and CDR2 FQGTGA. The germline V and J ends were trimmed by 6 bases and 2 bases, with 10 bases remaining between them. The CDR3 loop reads CASSQGNQETQYF. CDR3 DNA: TGTGCCAGCAGTCAGGGGAATCAAGAGACCCAGTACTTC.

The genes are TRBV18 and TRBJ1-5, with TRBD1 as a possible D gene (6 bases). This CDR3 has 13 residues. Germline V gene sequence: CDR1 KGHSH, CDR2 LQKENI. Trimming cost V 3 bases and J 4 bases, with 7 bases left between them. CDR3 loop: CASSPDSNQPQHF. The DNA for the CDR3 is TGTGCCAGCTCACCGGACAGTAATCAGCCCCAGCATTTT.

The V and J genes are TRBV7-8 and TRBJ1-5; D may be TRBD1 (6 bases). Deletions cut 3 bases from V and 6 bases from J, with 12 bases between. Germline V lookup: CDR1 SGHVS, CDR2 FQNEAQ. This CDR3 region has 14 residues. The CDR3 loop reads CASSLIQGTQPQHF. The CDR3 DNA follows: TGTGCCAGCAGCTTGATACAGGGAACTCAGCCCCAGCATTTT. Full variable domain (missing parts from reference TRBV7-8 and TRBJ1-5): GAGVSQSPRYKVAKRGQDVALRCDPISGHVSLFWYQQALGQGPEFLTYFQNEAQLDKSGLPSDRFFAERPEGSVSTLKIQRTQQEDSAVYLCASSLIQGTQPQHFGDGTRLSIL.

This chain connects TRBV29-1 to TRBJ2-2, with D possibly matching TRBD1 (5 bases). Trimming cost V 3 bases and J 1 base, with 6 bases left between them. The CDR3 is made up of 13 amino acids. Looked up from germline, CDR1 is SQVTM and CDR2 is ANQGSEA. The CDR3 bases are TGCAGCGTTGATCAGGGGAACACCGGGGAGCTGTTTTTT. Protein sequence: CSVDQGNTGELFF.

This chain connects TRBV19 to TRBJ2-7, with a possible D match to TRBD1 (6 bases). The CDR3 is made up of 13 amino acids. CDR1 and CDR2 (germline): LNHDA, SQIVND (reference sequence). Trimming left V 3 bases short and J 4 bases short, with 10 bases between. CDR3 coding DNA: TGTGCCAGTAGTATCAGCCAGGGGTACGAGCAGTACTTC. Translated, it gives CASSISQGYEQYF.

CDR3 nucleotides: TGTGCCAGCAGTTCCCCCCGGGGTGAACTAGGGTACGAGCAGTACTTC. Amino acid sequence: CASSSPRGELGYEQYF. This chain connects TRBV6-5 to TRBJ2-7; tentative D call: TRBD2 (5 bases). The CDR3 has 16 residues. V was cut by 4 bases and J by 4 bases, with 20 bases left in between. CDR1 MNHEY and CDR2 SVGAGI come from the germline V gene.

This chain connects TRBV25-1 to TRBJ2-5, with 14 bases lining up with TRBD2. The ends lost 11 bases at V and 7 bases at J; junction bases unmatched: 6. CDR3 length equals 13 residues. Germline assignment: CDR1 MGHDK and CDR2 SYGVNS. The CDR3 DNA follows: TGTGCCTCCTGGACTAGCGGGGGGATGACCCAGTACTTC. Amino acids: CASWTSGGMTQYF.

CDR3 sequence: CASSPQDYTEAFF. The CDR3 nucleotides are TGCGCCAGCAGCCCACAGGATTACACTGAAGCTTTCTTT. This sequence joins TRBV5-1 and TRBJ1-1; the D gene is possibly TRBD1 (5 bases). The CDR3 is 13 residues long. Deletions cut 4 bases from V and 3 bases from J, with 10 bases between. Germline CDR1 reads SGHRS; CDR2 reads YFSETQ.

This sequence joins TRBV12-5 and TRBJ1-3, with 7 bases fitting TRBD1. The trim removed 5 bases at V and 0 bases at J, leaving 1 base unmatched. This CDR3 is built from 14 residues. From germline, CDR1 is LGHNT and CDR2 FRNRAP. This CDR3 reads CASGPGGSGNTIYF. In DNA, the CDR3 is TGTGCTAGTGGTCCAGGGGGCTCTGGAAACACCATATATTTT.

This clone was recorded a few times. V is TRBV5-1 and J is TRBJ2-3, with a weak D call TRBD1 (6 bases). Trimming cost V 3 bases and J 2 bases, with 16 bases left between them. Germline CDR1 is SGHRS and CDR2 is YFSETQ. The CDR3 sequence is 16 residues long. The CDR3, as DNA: TGCGCCAGCAGCTCCAGGGGTGGAAGTCTCACAGATACGCAGTATTTT. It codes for CASSSRGGSLTDTQYF.

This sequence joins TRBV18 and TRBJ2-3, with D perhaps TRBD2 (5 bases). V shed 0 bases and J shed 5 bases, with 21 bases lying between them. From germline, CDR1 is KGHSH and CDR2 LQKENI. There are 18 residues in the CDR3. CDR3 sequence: CASSPPLEAIRFIDTQYF. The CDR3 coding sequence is TGTGCCAGCTCACCACCCCTGGAGGCTATCCGTTTCATAGATACGCAGTATTTT.

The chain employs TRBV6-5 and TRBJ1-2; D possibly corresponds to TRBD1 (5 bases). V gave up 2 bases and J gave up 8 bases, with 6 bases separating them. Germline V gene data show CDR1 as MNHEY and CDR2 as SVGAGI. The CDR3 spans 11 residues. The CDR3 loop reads CASSYGGGYTF. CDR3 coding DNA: TGTGCCAGCAGTTACGGGGGGGGCTACACCTTC.

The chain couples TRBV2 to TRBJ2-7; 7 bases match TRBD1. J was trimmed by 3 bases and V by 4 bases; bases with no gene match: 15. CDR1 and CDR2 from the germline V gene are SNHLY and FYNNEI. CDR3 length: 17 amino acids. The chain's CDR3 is CASSAPEGQNLYYEQYF. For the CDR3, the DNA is TGTGCCAGCAGTGCCCCCGAGGGACAGAACTTATACTACGAGCAGTACTTC.

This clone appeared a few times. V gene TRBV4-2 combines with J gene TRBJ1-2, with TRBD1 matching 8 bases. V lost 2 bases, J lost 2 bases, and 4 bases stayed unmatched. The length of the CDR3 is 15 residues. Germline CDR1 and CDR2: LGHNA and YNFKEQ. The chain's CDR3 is CASSQPRQGNYGYTF. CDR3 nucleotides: TGTGCCAGCAGCCAACCACGACAGGGGAACTATGGCTACACCTTC.

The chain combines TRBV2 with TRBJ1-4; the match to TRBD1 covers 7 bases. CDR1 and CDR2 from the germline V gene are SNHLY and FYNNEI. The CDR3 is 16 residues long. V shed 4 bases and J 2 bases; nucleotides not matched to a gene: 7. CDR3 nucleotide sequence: TGTGCCAGCAGTGCCGGGACAGTTGGTACTAATGAAAAACTGTTTTTT. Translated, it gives CASSAGTVGTNEKLFF.

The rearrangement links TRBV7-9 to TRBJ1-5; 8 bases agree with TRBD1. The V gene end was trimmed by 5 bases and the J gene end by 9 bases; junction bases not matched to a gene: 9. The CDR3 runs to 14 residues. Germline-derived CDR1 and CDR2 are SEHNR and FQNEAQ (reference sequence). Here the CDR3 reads CASSPGQGGPPQHF. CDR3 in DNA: TGTGCCAGCAGCCCCGGACAGGGAGGTCCGCCCCAGCATTTT. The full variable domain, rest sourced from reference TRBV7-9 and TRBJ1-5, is DTGVSQNPRHKITKRGQNVTFRCDPISEHNRLYWYRQTLGQGPEFLTYFQNEAQLEKSRLLSDRFSAERPKGSFSTLEIQRTEQGDSAMYLCASSPGQGGPPQHFGDGTRLSIL.

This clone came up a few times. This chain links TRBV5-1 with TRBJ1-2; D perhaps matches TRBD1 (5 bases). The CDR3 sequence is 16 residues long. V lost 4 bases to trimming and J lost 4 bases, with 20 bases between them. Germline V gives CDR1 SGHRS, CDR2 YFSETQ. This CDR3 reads CASSPGAPNQAYGYTF. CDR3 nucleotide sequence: TGCGCCAGCAGCCCTGGGGCACCGAATCAAGCCTATGGCTACACCTTC. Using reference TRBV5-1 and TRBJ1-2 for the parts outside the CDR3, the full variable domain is KAGVTQTPRYLIKTRGQQVTLSCSPISGHRSVSWYQQTPGQGLQFLFEYFSETQRNKGNFPGRFSGRQFSNSRSEMNVSTLELGDSALYLCASSPGAPNQAYGYTFGSGTRLTVV.

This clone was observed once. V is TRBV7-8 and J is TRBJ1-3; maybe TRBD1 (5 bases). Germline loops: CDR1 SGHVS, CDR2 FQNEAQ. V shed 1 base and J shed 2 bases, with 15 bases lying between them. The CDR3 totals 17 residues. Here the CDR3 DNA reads TGTGCCAGCAGCTTAGTCGGGGGTCCTGGCCCTGGAAACACCATATATTTT. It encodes CASSLVGGPGPGNTIYF.

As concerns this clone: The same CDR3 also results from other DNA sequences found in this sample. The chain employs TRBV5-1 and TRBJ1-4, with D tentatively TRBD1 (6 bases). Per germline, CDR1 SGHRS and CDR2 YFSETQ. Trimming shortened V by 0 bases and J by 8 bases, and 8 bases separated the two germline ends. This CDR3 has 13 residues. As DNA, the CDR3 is TGCGCCAGCAGCTTGGGGCAGGGGGAAAAACTGTTTTTT. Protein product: CASSLGQGEKLFF. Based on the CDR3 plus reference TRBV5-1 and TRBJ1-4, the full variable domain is KAGVTQTPRYLIKTRGQQVTLSCSPISGHRSVSWYQQTPGQGLQFLFEYFSETQRNKGNFPGRFSGRQFSNSRSEMNVSTLELGDSALYLCASSLGQGEKLFFGSGTQLSVL.

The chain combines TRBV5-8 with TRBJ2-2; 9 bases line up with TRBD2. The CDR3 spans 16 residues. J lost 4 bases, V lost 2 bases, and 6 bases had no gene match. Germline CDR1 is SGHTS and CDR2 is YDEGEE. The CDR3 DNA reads TGTGCCAGCAGCTTAGGCGGGAGGGCCCTCACCGGGGAGCTGTTTTTT. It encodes CASSLGGRALTGELFF.

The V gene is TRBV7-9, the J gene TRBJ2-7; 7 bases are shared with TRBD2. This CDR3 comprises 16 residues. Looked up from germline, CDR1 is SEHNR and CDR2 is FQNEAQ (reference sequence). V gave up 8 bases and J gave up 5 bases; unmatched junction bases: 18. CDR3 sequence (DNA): TGTGCCAGCTGTTCTGAGGCGGGAGCAAGATCCAACGAGCAGTACTTC. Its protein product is CASCSEAGARSNEQYF. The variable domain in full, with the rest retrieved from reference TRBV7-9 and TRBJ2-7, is DTGVSQNPRHKITKRGQNVTFRCDPISEHNRLYWYRQTLGQGPEFLTYFQNEAQLEKSRLLSDRFSAERPKGSFSTLEIQRTEQGDSAMYLCASCSEAGARSNEQYFGPGTRLTVT.

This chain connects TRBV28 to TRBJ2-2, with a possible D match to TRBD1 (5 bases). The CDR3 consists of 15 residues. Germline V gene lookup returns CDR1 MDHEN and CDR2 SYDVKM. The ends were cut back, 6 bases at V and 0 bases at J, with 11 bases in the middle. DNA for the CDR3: TGTGCCAGCAGCTCCCAGGGCACGAACACCGGGGAGCTGTTTTTT. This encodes CASSSQGTNTGELFF.

The CDR3: CASSLSLQGSDTQYF. In DNA form, the CDR3 reads TGTGCCAGCAGCTTATCTTTACAGGGGTCAGATACGCAGTATTTT. This rearrangement joins TRBV11-2 to TRBJ2-3; 7 nucleotides match TRBD1. The CDR3 is 15 amino acids. V was pared by 2 bases and J by 4 bases, with 6 bases of the junction left unmatched. CDR1 SGHAT and CDR2 FQNNGV come from the germline V gene. The full variable domain, in which reference TRBV11-2 and TRBJ2-3 provide the parts outside the CDR3, is EAGVAQSPRYKIIEKRQSVAFWCNPISGHATLYWYQQILGQGPKLLIQFQNNGVVDDSQLPKDRFSAERLKGVDSTLKIQPAKLEDSAVYLCASSLSLQGSDTQYFGPGTRLTVL.